The clone carrying this T cell receptor (beta chain) appeared a few times. The antigen is unknown. The primer mix had 60 Vbeta and 13 Jbeta primers. Generated by immunoSEQ multiplex PCR, the TCRdb table keeps only in-frame clones and is missing some. The table shows around 99,000 clones, with 60% to 70% occurring only once. The data stem from a study of cytomegalovirus exposure and HLA in healthy donors. Study-level points and caveats: In a later analysis, TCR beta V- and J-gene trimming was associated with a missense DCLRE1C variant.

Trimming left V 4 bases short and J 5 bases short, with 23 bases between. The CDR3 totals 18 residues. The germline V gene encodes CDR1 SGHVS and CDR2 FNYEAQ. The clonotype comes from a woman in her 30s in good health and CMV-seronegative. Sequences were obtained from PBMCs. The V call is TRBV7-6, the J call TRBJ1-4, with D perhaps matching TRBD1 (6 bases). For the CDR3, the DNA is TGTGCCAGCAGCTCCCTCATGAGGACAGCACACGAAAATGAAAAACTGTTTTTT. It encodes CASSSLMRTAHENEKLFF. Full variable domain (outside the CDR3, taken from reference TRBV7-6 and TRBJ1-4): GAGVSQSPRYKVTKRGQDVALRCDPISGHVSLYWYRQALGQGPEFLTYFNYEAQQDKSGLPNDRFSAERPEGSISTLTIQRTEQRDSAMYRCASSSLMRTAHENEKLFFGSGTQLSVL.